This T cell receptor (beta chain) was sequenced in a study of cytomegalovirus exposure and HLA in healthy donors. The overall study: Out of about 170 million T cells, an earlier analysis found over 90 million unique TCR beta sequences in total. Unique TCRs from HLA-typed donors, 75 million to 100 million of them, were held in an early data release.

PCR was performed using 60 Vbeta and 13 Jbeta primers. The method was immunoSEQ multiplex PCR; TCRdb's version includes in-frame clones alone and lacks a portion of them. Of around 90,000 clones listed, 82% were seen once; the top ten hold 3% to 4%. Germline CDR1 reads MGHRA; CDR2 reads YSYEKL. The CDR3 totals 14 residues. V was shortened by 3 bases and J by 2 bases, with 7 bases between the two germline ends. Turning to this clone: Its antigen is not identified.

General study findings and limits: Later analysis suggested links between common viral pathogens and several top significant clusters.

The clonotype originates from a man aged 50-60 years in good health and CMV-seronegative. The sample taken for sequencing was PBMCs. This chain uses TRBV4-1 with TRBJ2-2; D is ambiguous. This CDR3 reads CASSQQDNTGELFF. CDR3 coding DNA: TGCGCCAGCAGCCAGCAGGATAACACCGGGGAGCTGTTTTTT.